The rows below give T cell receptor beta chains drawn from one sample of a study of shared clonotypes between healthy human individuals. This table comes from immunoSEQ multiplex PCR, and its TCRdb copy is limited to in-frame clones, with some not included. The sample carries about 2,100,000 clones, 90% to 95% recorded once. The specimen sequenced was naive CD8+ T cells from PBMCs. The receptors here all came from a young man in good health. Some clones in this sample may be carry-over from other donors' samples. The CDR3 runs from the conserved cysteine through the conserved F or W. The D gene is left open where the match is weak. Clone size is stated in some rows and not others, as once, few, many or a class when expanded.

CASSYGLAASSYNEQFF	TGTGCCAGCAGCTACGGACTAGCGGCCAGCTCCTACAATGAGCAGTTCTTC	TRBJ2-1	TRBD2	.	TRBV7-8
CASSPLGRANEQFF	TGTGCCAGCAGCCCACTCGGGCGGGCTAATGAGCAGTTCTTC	TRBJ2-1	.	.	TRBV11-3
CASSLSRLAGYNEQFF	TGCGCCAGCAGCTTGAGTAGGCTAGCGGGCTACAATGAGCAGTTCTTC	TRBJ2-1	TRBD2	.	TRBV5-1
CASSLTPRFSTDTQYF	TGTGCCAGCAGTTTAACCCCCCGGTTTAGCACAGATACGCAGTATTTT	TRBJ2-3	.	.	TRBV27
CASSSRVQGQETQYF	TGTGCCAGCAGCTCTAGGGTACAGGGACAAGAGACCCAGTACTTC	TRBJ2-5	.	.	TRBV13
CAISVDYRNTIYF	TGTGCCATCAGCGTTGACTACCGAAACACCATATATTTT	TRBJ1-3	.	.	TRBV10-3
CASSHSGEAGAYEQYF	TGTGCCAGCAGTCATTCCGGCGAAGCCGGGGCCTACGAGCAGTACTTC	TRBJ2-7	.	.	TRBV28
CASSVPTLSGDSGANVLTF	TGTGCCAGCAGCGTACCGACCTTATCCGGGGATTCGGGGGCCAACGTCCTGACTTTC	TRBJ2-6	.	.	TRBV9
CASGFSIRDYDTDTQYF	TGTGCTAGTGGTTTCTCAATAAGGGACTATGACACAGATACGCAGTATTTT	TRBJ2-3	TRBD2	.	TRBV12-5
CASSPLTGGLQETQYF	TGTGCCAGCAGTCCCTTGACAGGGGGCCTCCAAGAGACCCAGTACTTC	TRBJ2-5	TRBD1	.	TRBV28
CASSPGLAGGKETQYF	TGTGCCAGCAGCCCCGGACTAGCGGGAGGAAAAGAGACCCAGTACTTC	TRBJ2-5	TRBD2	.	TRBV7-9
CASSLETGTGVLAGELFF	TGTGCCAGCAGTTTAGAGACCGGGACAGGGGTCCTCGCCGGGGAGCTGTTTTTT	TRBJ2-2	TRBD1	.	TRBV28
CASSLGPGNTEAFF	TGTGCCAGCAGCTTAGGCCCAGGTAACACTGAAGCTTTCTTT	TRBJ1-1	.	.	TRBV11-2
CELGLGESSYNEQFF	TGTGAGCTAGGTCTGGGGGAGAGCTCCTACAATGAGCAGTTCTTC	TRBJ2-1	.	.	TRBV25-1
CASSERDGRLETQYF	TGTGCCAGCAGCGAGAGGGACGGAAGATTGGAGACCCAGTACTTC	TRBJ2-5	.	once	TRBV9
CASSLTDPTEAFF	TGTGCCAGCAGCCTCACAGACCCCACTGAAGCTTTCTTT	TRBJ1-1	.	.	TRBV7-9
CASSYNRGWSTEAFF	TGTGCCAGCAGTTACAACAGGGGCTGGAGCACTGAAGCTTTCTTT	TRBJ1-1	TRBD1	.	TRBV6-6
CASSLPGGENTEAFF	TGTGCCAGCAGCCTCCCAGGAGGAGAGAACACTGAAGCTTTCTTT	TRBJ1-1	.	.	TRBV7-9
CASRETGGYGYTF	TGTGCCAGCCGCGAAACAGGAGGGTATGGCTACACCTTC	TRBJ1-2	.	.	TRBV6-1
CASSFGDRGWAGEQFF	TGTGCCAGCAGCTTCGGGGACAGGGGATGGGCGGGTGAGCAGTTCTTC	TRBJ2-1	TRBD1	.	TRBV11-2
CASSPGGTGGHEQYF	TGTGCCAGCAGCCCAGGGGGGACAGGGGGACACGAGCAGTACTTC	TRBJ2-7	TRBD1	.	TRBV13
CASSLRQGAPTGELFF	TGTGCCAGCTCACTTCGACAGGGGGCGCCCACCGGGGAGCTGTTTTTT	TRBJ2-2	TRBD1	.	TRBV18
CASIQRVHTEAFF	TGTGCCAGCATCCAGAGGGTTCACACTGAAGCTTTCTTT	TRBJ1-1	.	.	TRBV6-1
CASSVGARAYEQYF	TGTGCCAGCAGCGTAGGCGCAAGAGCCTACGAGCAGTACTTC	TRBJ2-7	.	.	TRBV9
CASSRRLAGEVETQYF	TGTGCCAGCAGCCGAAGACTAGCTGGAGAAGTAGAGACCCAGTACTTC	TRBJ2-5	TRBD2	.	TRBV7-9
CASSVIGEVDTEAFF	TGTGCCAGCAGCGTGATTGGGGAGGTGGACACTGAAGCTTTCTTT	TRBJ1-1	.	.	TRBV7-9
CASSVRQGDGYTF	TGTGCCAGCAGCGTGCGACAGGGCGATGGCTACACCTTC	TRBJ1-2	TRBD1	once	TRBV9
CASSAGLAYESNEQFF	TGTGCCAGCAGCGCGGGACTAGCCTATGAGAGCAATGAGCAGTTCTTC	TRBJ2-1	TRBD2	.	TRBV9
CASSTGRRPTSGANVLTF	TGTGCCAGCAGCACAGGACGGCGTCCTACTTCTGGGGCCAACGTCCTGACTTTC	TRBJ2-6	.	.	TRBV7-2
CASSYSVRDTQYF	TGTGCCAGCAGTTATTCAGTGAGGGATACGCAGTATTTT	TRBJ2-3	.	.	TRBV6-5
CASSGGNTGELFF	TGTGCCAGCAGTGGGGGGAACACCGGGGAGCTGTTTTTT	TRBJ2-2	.	.	TRBV27
CASSRDEQFF	TGTGCCAGCAGCAGAGATGAGCAGTTCTTC	TRBJ2-1	.	.	TRBV7-8
CASRILGSPQETQYF	TGTGCCAGCAGGATCCTAGGCAGCCCACAAGAGACCCAGTACTTC	TRBJ2-5	.	.	TRBV7-6
CASSWGTGTDTQYF	TGTGCCAGTAGTTGGGGGACAGGGACAGATACGCAGTATTTT	TRBJ2-3	TRBD1	.	TRBV19
CASSLKSNQPQHF	TGTGCCAGCAGTTTGAAAAGCAATCAGCCCCAGCATTTT	TRBJ1-5	.	few	TRBV28
CASSHVSGGTGELFF	TGTGCCAGTAGCCACGTCTCGGGGGGCACCGGGGAGCTGTTTTTT	TRBJ2-2	TRBD2	.	TRBV19
CASSPLGGELFF	TGTGCCAGCTCACCCCTCGGGGGGGAGCTGTTTTTT	TRBJ2-2	.	.	TRBV18
CASSSGGPYNEQFF	TGCGCCAGCAGTTCGGGGGGGCCCTACAATGAGCAGTTCTTC	TRBJ2-1	TRBD2	.	TRBV10-1
CSVSGAAFSGTEAFF	TGCAGCGTTTCTGGGGCAGCCTTTAGTGGCACTGAAGCTTTCTTT	TRBJ1-1	.	.	TRBV29-1
CASSLVREPYNEQFF	TGTGCCAGCAGTTTGGTGAGGGAACCCTACAATGAGCAGTTCTTC	TRBJ2-1	.	.	TRBV28
CASSGREQFF	TGTGCCAGCAGTGGTCGTGAGCAGTTCTTC	TRBJ2-1	.	once	TRBV2
CASSLWRGGNQPQHF	TGTGCCAGCAGTTTATGGCGGGGAGGCAATCAGCCCCAGCATTTT	TRBJ1-5	.	.	TRBV28
CASSFGQGWGGYTF	TGTGCCAGTAGTTTCGGACAGGGGTGGGGTGGCTACACCTTC	TRBJ1-2	TRBD1	.	TRBV19
CASSMDSALWGGYTF	TGTGCCAGCAGCATGGACAGCGCCCTATGGGGCGGCTACACCTTC	TRBJ1-2	.	.	TRBV5-6
CASMGGLWDNQPQHF	TGTGCCAGCATGGGGGGGCTATGGGACAATCAGCCCCAGCATTTT	TRBJ1-5	.	few	TRBV2
CASSNRLAGVNEQFF	TGCGCCAGCAGCAACAGACTAGCGGGAGTCAATGAGCAGTTCTTC	TRBJ2-1	TRBD2	once	TRBV4-1
CASSEPSGLAAYEQYF	TGTGCCAGCAGTGAACCATCCGGACTAGCTGCCTACGAGCAGTACTTC	TRBJ2-7	TRBD2	.	TRBV27
CASSLGALFQPQHF	TGTGCCAGCAGCTTAGGGGCCCTCTTCCAGCCCCAGCATTTT	TRBJ1-5	.	once	TRBV7-8
CAISDDNRERSEQYF	TGTGCCATCAGTGATGATAACAGGGAAAGGAGCGAGCAGTACTTC	TRBJ2-7	.	.	TRBV10-3
CASSSTGAGELFF	TGTGCCAGCAGCTCAACAGGGGCCGGGGAGCTGTTTTTT	TRBJ2-2	TRBD1	.	TRBV7-3
CASSLPGTVEKLFF	TGTGCCAGCAGCCTTCCCGGGACAGTCGAAAAACTGTTTTTT	TRBJ1-4	TRBD1	.	TRBV7-9